This TCR beta chain is from a study of blood T cell repertoires in COVID-19. This clone was seen only once. Here immunoSEQ multiplex PCR was the method, and the copy in TCRdb shows in-frame clones only, minus some. The top ten clones hold roughly 6.5% of a sample with roughly 300,000 clones, around 92% of them seen once. The CDR3 has 11 amino acids. Germline CDR1 reads LNHNV; CDR2 reads YYDKDF (reference sequence). Between the trimmed V and J ends, which lost 0 bases and 9 bases, there was a span of 5 bases. The genes are TRBV15 and TRBJ1-2; no reliable D call. This receptor was taken from a man between 18 and 29 years old who had recovered from COVID-19. The sequenced sample was peripheral blood. The CDR3 DNA follows: TGTGCCACCAGCAGAGACGGGAGCTACACCTTC. Protein: CATSRDGSYTF.